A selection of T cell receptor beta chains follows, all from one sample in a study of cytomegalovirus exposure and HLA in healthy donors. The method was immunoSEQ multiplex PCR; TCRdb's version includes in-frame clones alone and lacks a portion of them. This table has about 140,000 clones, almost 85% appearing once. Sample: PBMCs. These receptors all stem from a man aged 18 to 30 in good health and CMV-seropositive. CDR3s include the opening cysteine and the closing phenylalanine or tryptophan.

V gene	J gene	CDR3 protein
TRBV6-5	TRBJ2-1	CASSLTSGIQNEQFF
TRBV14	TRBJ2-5	CASSQGGTGETQYF
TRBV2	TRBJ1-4	CASRWTGTEKLFF
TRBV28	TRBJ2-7	CASSPQGLSYEQYF
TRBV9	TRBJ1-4	CASSVGSSTRGGHNEKLFF
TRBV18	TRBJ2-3	CASSRGTSGTSTDTQYF
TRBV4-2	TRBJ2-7	CASSHGRGAYEQYF
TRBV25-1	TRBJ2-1	CATQGDEQFF
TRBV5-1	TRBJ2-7	CASSLGLAVYEQYF
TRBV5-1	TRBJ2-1	CASSSDIYSEQFF
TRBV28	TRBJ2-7	CASRPRLAGNYEQYF
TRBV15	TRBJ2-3	CATSRDQVADTQYF
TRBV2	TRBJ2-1	CASRVTSGRANEQFF
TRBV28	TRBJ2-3	CASRPLRGLAGGSTDTQYF
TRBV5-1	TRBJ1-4	CASSWGTSSTNEKLFF
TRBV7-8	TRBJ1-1	CASSRSSNTEAFF
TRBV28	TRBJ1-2	CASTHRTGWDYGYTF
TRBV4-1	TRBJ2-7	CASSHRTGIDEQYF
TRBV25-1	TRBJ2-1	CASSGEGDRDYNEQFF
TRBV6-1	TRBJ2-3	CASSEATGGPDTQYF
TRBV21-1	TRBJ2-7	CASSKTGQPYEQYF
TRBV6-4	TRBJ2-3	CASSPLAGNTDTQYF
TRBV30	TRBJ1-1	CAWDRDRDTEAFF
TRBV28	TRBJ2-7	CASSLSGNPVPYEQYF
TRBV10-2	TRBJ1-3	CASSSGQGAKGNTIYF
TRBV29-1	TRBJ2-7	CSVEEGASSYEQYF
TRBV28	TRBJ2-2	CATGGLAGSTGELFF
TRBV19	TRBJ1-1	CASSMSAGVGTEAFF